The entry that follows covers one TCR beta chain sequence. Germline assignment: CDR1 ENHRY and CDR2 SYGVKD. The CDR3 runs 14 residues. Trimming removed 4 bases at V and 13 bases at J, with 22 bases between. These data are taken from a study of blood T cells in healthy people across ages. Donors were systemically healthy Caucasian individuals from Russia aged roughly 6 to 95 years. Per sample, at least 5 micrograms of total RNA were extracted. The second PCR ran roughly 7 to 12 cycles with a sample-barcoded 5' primer and J-beta primers. TCRdb reanalysed the 5' RACE reads using MiXCR and keeps one entry per CDR3 protein. The sample yields 750,000 to 1,000,000 distinct CDR3 sequences, roughly 28% seen once. The data were also submitted as part of a second study, on T cells of mothers and their children. Turning to that study: Unrelated pairs and related pairs have their TCR recombination output shaped similarly by thymic selection. It was related mother-child pairs that showed slightly higher overlap than unrelated pairs, without reaching significance.

V usage is TRBV10-3 and J usage is TRBJ2-5; TRBD1 might be the D (6 bases). Sample: blood. This TCR was sampled from a woman aged 40 to 50 in good health. This chain's CDR3 is CAISGQQGHNERYF. The CDR3 bases are TGTGCCATCAGTGGTCAACAGGGACACAATGAGCGGTACTTC.